One and the same sample provided the 30 T cell receptor beta chains below, sequenced in a study of beta chain features in type 1 diabetes. Reverse transcription of all isolated RNA meant that expressed TCRB transcripts were sequenced. Only in-frame clones appear in the TCRdb table, and some are missing; sequencing was by immunoSEQ multiplex PCR. Of 680,000 or so clones in the sample, about an eighth were seen once. No antigen has been identified for these receptors. The study, taken as a whole, reports: All four CD4+ subsets from Type 1 diabetes patients carried moderately but significantly shorter TCRB CDR3s.

Sequenced input: naive CD4+ T cells from blood. The source of these receptors is a man between 18 and 35 years old with type 1 diabetes.

The chain couples TRBV5-1 to TRBJ1-4; no clear D. This CDR3 comprises 15 residues. V was shortened by 2 bases and J by 2 bases, with 10 bases between the two germline ends. Germline V lookup: CDR1 SGHRS, CDR2 YFSETQ. The DNA of the CDR3 is TGCGCCAGCAGCTTTGGGAGGGCGACTAATGAAAAACTGTTTTTT. Translated: CASSFGRATNEKLFF.

The CDR3 DNA sequence: TGTGCCAGCAGCTTATCCCAGGGTCAAGATACGCAGTATTTT. Translating gives CASSLSQGQDTQYF. The rearrangement joins TRBV11-3 to TRBJ2-3; tentatively, D is TRBD1 (5 bases). V was cut by 2 bases and J by 5 bases, with 11 bases left in between. This CDR3 is built from 14 residues. CDR1 and CDR2 from the germline V gene are SGHNT and YENEEA.

The chain employs TRBV6-4 and TRBJ2-3; D is unclear. V was pared by 2 bases and J by 3 bases, with 6 bases between. The CDR3 consists of 13 residues. Germline values: CDR1 MRHNA, CDR2 SNTAGT. CDR3 bases: TGTGCCAGCAGTGACGGTCGAACAGATACGCAGTATTTT. Protein: CASSDGRTDTQYF.

This clone was observed a few times. The chain combines TRBV7-9 with TRBJ1-2; 7 nucleotides match TRBD1. Germline V gene sequence: CDR1 SEHNR, CDR2 FQNEAQ (reference sequence). The CDR3 totals 14 residues. V was clipped by 1 base and J by 3 bases; unmatched bases: 2. CDR3 protein: CASSLVTGDYGYTF. DNA of the CDR3: TGTGCCAGCAGCTTAGTAACAGGGGACTATGGCTACACCTTC.

This clone showed up just a few times. The V and J genes are TRBV28 and TRBJ1-4, with a tentative D call TRBD1 (6 bases). Germline V gene lookup returns CDR1 MDHEN and CDR2 SYDVKM. The CDR3 is 15 residues long. V lost 5 bases and J lost 7, with 17 bases in between. The CDR3 coding sequence is TGTGCCAGCAGTCGGCGTGGGGGGCTGGGTGAAAAACTGTTTTTT. Translated, it gives CASSRRGGLGEKLFF.

Note on this clone: The identical CDR3 is also encoded by other nucleotide sequences in the sample. The chain links TRBV30 to TRBJ1-2, with TRBD1 matching 8 bases. Germline assignment: CDR1 GTSNPN and CDR2 SVGIG (reference sequence). The CDR3 has 12 residues. V trimming: 0 bases; J trimming: 8 bases; junction bases outside the gene matches: 2. The CDR3 loop reads CAWSVQGAGYTF. CDR3 nucleotide sequence: TGTGCCTGGAGTGTCCAGGGGGCGGGCTACACCTTC.

This clone has only a few counts. The chain joins TRBV5-6 to TRBJ2-7, with TRBD2 matching 7 bases. V trimming: 3 bases; J trimming: 2 bases; junction bases outside the gene matches: 8. Germline V gene lookup returns CDR1 SGHDT and CDR2 YYEEEE. The CDR3 runs 15 residues. The CDR3 sequence is CASSSLADFTYEQYF. The CDR3 coding sequence is TGTGCCAGCAGCTCCCTAGCGGATTTTACCTACGAGCAGTACTTC.

This clone was picked up a small number of times. The chain is built from TRBV15 and TRBJ2-3; a possible D gene is TRBD1 (5 bases). Germline CDR1 LNHNV, CDR2 YYDKDF (reference sequence). V was trimmed by 0 bases and J by 1 base, leaving 17 bases between them. The length of the CDR3 is 18 residues. CDR3 DNA: TGTGCCACCAGCAGAGATCCGGTCAGGGCCCTGGGCACAGATACGCAGTATTTT. Encoded protein: CATSRDPVRALGTDTQYF.

This clone has just a few counts. The chain carries TRBV25-1 and TRBJ1-6; D call uncertain. Trimming cost V 6 bases and J 9 bases, with 18 bases left between them. Germline V lookup: CDR1 MGHDK, CDR2 SYGVNS. The CDR3 has 15 amino acids. The CDR3 loop is CASSPPVGVSSPLHF. The DNA of the CDR3 is TGTGCCAGCAGCCCCCCAGTTGGGGTGAGTTCACCCCTCCACTTT.

This clone was observed a handful of times. This rearrangement joins TRBV9 to TRBJ2-3; 7 positions agree with TRBD2. Germline CDR1 SGDLS, CDR2 YYNGEE. The V and J ends lost 5 bases and 5 bases, in that order; junction bases with no gene match: 17. This CDR3 region has 17 residues. CDR3 bases: TGTGCCAGCAGTTTGGGCAACCTAGCGGCCCTTGGAGATACGCAGTATTTT. Amino acids: CASSLGNLAALGDTQYF.

The chain has TRBV19 and TRBJ2-3, with D perhaps TRBD2 (6 bases). The CDR3 has 16 residues. CDR1 is LNHDA and CDR2 is SQIVND in the germline V gene (reference sequence). The V gene lost 3 bases and the J gene lost 0 bases, with 13 bases spanning the gap. The CDR3 region has the DNA TGTGCCAGTAGTATTACAGCGGGCCAAAGCACAGATACGCAGTATTTT. Translating it yields CASSITAGQSTDTQYF.

This clone has just a few counts. At one of its ends the junction is not consistent with the germline gene, which may arise from a read error. The chain employs TRBV29-1 and TRBJ2-3, with 12 positions matching TRBD2. Germline CDR1 SQVTM, CDR2 ANQGSEA. This CDR3 is 13 amino acids long. The CDR3 DNA is TGCAGCGTTGAAGATCGCGCTAGCGGGGGGGCCAATTTT. Translation gives CSVEDRASGGANF.

This clone was seen a handful of times. The V call is TRBV6-1, the J call TRBJ2-1; TRBD2 matches 14 bases. J was trimmed by 4 bases and V by 3 bases; bases with no gene match: 8. The V gene's germline CDR1 is MNHNS and CDR2 SASEGT. The CDR3 runs to 18 residues. CDR3 residues: CASSEVPGLAGEYNEQFF. CDR3 nucleotides: TGTGCCAGCAGTGAGGTACCGGGACTAGCGGGGGAATACAATGAGCAGTTCTTC.

This chain uses TRBV7-3 with TRBJ1-6; no firm D call. Germline assignment: CDR1 SGHTA and CDR2 FQGTGA. The CDR3 contains 13 residues. Trimming removed 6 bases at V and 5 bases at J, with 8 bases between. Here the CDR3 reads CASRTENNSPLHF. CDR3 bases: TGTGCCAGCAGGACTGAGAATAATTCACCCCTCCACTTT.

This clone was seen a handful of times. This chain connects TRBV10-3 to TRBJ1-1; the D is unclear. Deletions cut 0 bases from V and 8 bases from J, with 4 bases between. The CDR3 is made up of 11 amino acids. Germline CDR1 is ENHRY and CDR2 is SYGVKD. The CDR3 nucleotides read TGTGCCATCAGTGAGTCGGAGGAAGCTTTCTTT. This encodes CAISESEEAFF.

The chain is built from TRBV29-1 and TRBJ1-1, with a possible D match to TRBD1 (6 bases). The CDR3 is 13 amino acids. Germline-derived CDR1 and CDR2 are SQVTM and ANQGSEA. Trimming stripped 7 bases from V and 4 bases from J, with 16 bases between. The CDR3 sequence is CSGYRVSGTEAFF. The CDR3 DNA sequence: TGCAGCGGATACAGGGTATCGGGCACTGAAGCTTTCTTT.

On this clone itself: Other DNA sequences in this specimen translate into the identical CDR3. The chain couples TRBV29-1 to TRBJ2-5; 14 nucleotides line up with TRBD2. Looked up from germline, CDR1 is SQVTM and CDR2 is ANQGSEA. The V gene end was trimmed by 4 bases and the J gene end by 5 bases; junction bases not matched to a gene: 3. This CDR3 spans 14 amino acids. The chain's CDR3 is CSVGGLAGEETQYF. CDR3 sequence (DNA): TGCAGCGTTGGGGGACTAGCGGGGGAGGAGACCCAGTACTTC.

This clone appeared a few times. The chain has TRBV7-9 and TRBJ1-3, with TRBD1 identical over 7 bases. Germline lookup yields CDR1 SEHNR and CDR2 FQNEAQ (reference sequence). The CDR3 is 15 amino acids. The trim removed 5 bases at V and 4 bases at J, leaving 8 bases unmatched. The CDR3 protein is CASSLADRAGNTIYF. DNA for the CDR3: TGTGCCAGCAGCCTCGCCGACAGGGCCGGAAACACCATATATTTT.

This clone was counted between two and nine times. The V gene is TRBV2, the J gene TRBJ1-6; 7 bases line up with TRBD1. Trimming took 7 bases from V and 16 from J; bases not matched to a gene: 7. CDR1 is SNHLY, CDR2 FYNNEI, per germline. This CDR3 contains 11 residues. The DNA of the CDR3 is TGTGCCAGCACCGGGGACAGAAGTCTCCACTTT. The encoded protein is CASTGDRSLHF.

J is TRBJ1-2 and V is TRBV30, with D uncertain. The ends were cut back, 0 bases at V and 3 bases at J, with 8 bases in the middle. The length of the CDR3 is 13 residues. The germline CDR1 and CDR2 sequences are GTSNPN and SVGIG (reference sequence). DNA for the CDR3: TGTGCCTGGAGTGTGCTCGGTCACTATGGCTACACCTTC. Protein: CAWSVLGHYGYTF.

CDR3 coding DNA: TGTGCCAGTAGTATAGGGCCTACGAAATACGAGCAGTACTTC. Translating gives CASSIGPTKYEQYF. The chain is built from TRBV19 and TRBJ2-7; no clear D. In germline, CDR1 is LNHDA, CDR2 SQIVND (reference sequence). The length of the CDR3 is 14 residues. The V end lost 1 base, the J end lost 4 bases, and 11 bases lay between the germline ends. Together with reference TRBV19 and TRBJ2-7, the CDR3 gives the full variable domain: DGGITQSPKYLFRKEGQNVTLSCEQNLNHDAMYWYRQDPGQGLRLIYYSQIVNDFQKGDIAEGYSVSREKKESFPLTVTSAQKNPTAFYLCASSIGPTKYEQYFGPGTRLTVT.

The sample holds a few counts of this clone. The genes are TRBV2 and TRBJ2-2; D is possibly TRBD1 (6 bases). V shed 7 bases and J shed 2 bases, with 11 bases lying between them. Germline V CDR1 and CDR2: SNHLY, FYNNEI. This CDR3 spans 14 amino acids. CDR3 loop: CASIRTANTGELFF. The CDR3 region has the DNA TGTGCCAGCATTAGGACAGCAAACACCGGGGAGCTGTTTTTT. Variable domain in full (rest from reference TRBV2 and TRBJ2-2): EPEVTQTPSHQVTQMGQEVILRCVPISNHLYFYWYRQILGQKVEFLVSFYNNEISEKSEIFDDQFSVERPDGSNFTLKIRSTKLEDSAMYFCASIRTANTGELFFGEGSRLTVL.

The chain employs TRBV6-5 and TRBJ2-1; 7 bases match TRBD1. The junction had 16 bases not matched to a gene; V was cut back by 4 bases and J by 10 bases. Germline V gene data show CDR1 as MNHEY and CDR2 as SVGAGI. This CDR3 comprises 16 residues. The CDR3: CASSSAGTASVAEQFF. The CDR3 DNA reads TGTGCCAGCAGTTCAGCCGGGACAGCCTCCGTGGCGGAGCAGTTCTTC.

The J gene is TRBJ2-2, the V gene TRBV28, with 11 bases fitting TRBD2. Germline CDR1 is MDHEN and CDR2 is SYDVKM. V was clipped by 6 bases and J by 5 bases; unmatched bases: 8. The CDR3 has 16 amino acids. CDR3 region: CASSPPLAGVTGELFF. CDR3 in DNA: TGTGCCAGCAGCCCTCCACTAGCGGGGGTGACCGGGGAGCTGTTTTTT.

The V gene is TRBV21-1, the J gene TRBJ2-7; TRBD2, the table's D call, lacks a check against the DNA. TRBV21-1 is flagged as a pseudogene. The CDR3 sequence is 11 residues long. The CDR3 DNA sequence: TGTGCCAGCAGCAAGAGGAATTCTCAGTACTTC. As protein: CASSKRNSQYF.

The CDR3 bases are TGTGCCTGGAGTGTACCCTCGGTCAGCCGATCCAATTCACCCCTCCACTTT. Amino acid sequence: CAWSVPSVSRSNSPLHF. This rearrangement joins TRBV30 to TRBJ1-6; D ambiguous. The CDR3 is made up of 17 amino acids. Germline assignment: CDR1 GTSNPN and CDR2 SVGIG (reference sequence). V dropped 0 bases and J dropped 7 bases, with 19 bases sitting between them.

The rearrangement links TRBV9 to TRBJ1-2, with 7 positions matching TRBD1. There are 13 residues in the CDR3. Germline values: CDR1 SGDLS, CDR2 YYNGEE. V gave up 3 bases and J gave up 14 bases; unmatched junction bases: 13. The CDR3 coding sequence is TGTGCCAGCAGCGCCCCTTCCATTACAGGGGTAACCTTC. This translates into CASSAPSITGVTF.

This clone has just a few counts. The rearrangement uses TRBV6-1 and TRBJ1-2; D call uncertain. The V end lost 0 bases, the J end lost 8 bases, and 19 bases lay between the germline ends. Germline V gene lookup returns CDR1 MNHNS and CDR2 SASEGT. The CDR3 covers 16 residues. Here the CDR3 reads CASSEAPFIGGEGYTF. The CDR3 DNA reads as TGTGCCAGCAGTGAAGCGCCTTTTATAGGTGGCGAGGGCTACACCTTC.

This clone was seen more than once but under ten times. The chain carries TRBV12-5 and TRBJ2-3, with TRBD1 identical over 7 bases. The V segment lost 6 bases and the J segment 2 bases; nucleotides outside the gene matches: 2. In germline, CDR1 is LGHNT, CDR2 FRNRAP. The CDR3 spans 13 residues. Written as DNA, the CDR3 is TGTGCTAGTGGACAGGGGAACACAGATACGCAGTATTTT. Its translation is CASGQGNTDTQYF.

This chain joins TRBV9 and TRBJ2-7; 7 bases are shared with TRBD1. J gave up 3 bases and V 4 bases, and 7 bases lay outside the gene matches. Germline CDR1 SGDLS, CDR2 YYNGEE. CDR3 length equals 14 residues. CDR3 residues: CASSPRTGNYEQYF. The CDR3 DNA reads TGTGCCAGCAGCCCCCGGACAGGAAACTACGAGCAGTACTTC.